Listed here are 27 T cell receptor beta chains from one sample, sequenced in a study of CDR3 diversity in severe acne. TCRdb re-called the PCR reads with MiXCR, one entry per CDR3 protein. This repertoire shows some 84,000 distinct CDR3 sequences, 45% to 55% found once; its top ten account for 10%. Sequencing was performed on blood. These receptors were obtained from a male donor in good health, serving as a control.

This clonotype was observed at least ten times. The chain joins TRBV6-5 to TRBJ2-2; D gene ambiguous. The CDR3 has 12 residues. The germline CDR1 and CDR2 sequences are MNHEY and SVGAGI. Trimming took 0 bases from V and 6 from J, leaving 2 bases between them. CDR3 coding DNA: TGTGCCAGCAGTTACTCGGCCGGGGAGCTGTTTTTT. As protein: CASSYSAGELFF.

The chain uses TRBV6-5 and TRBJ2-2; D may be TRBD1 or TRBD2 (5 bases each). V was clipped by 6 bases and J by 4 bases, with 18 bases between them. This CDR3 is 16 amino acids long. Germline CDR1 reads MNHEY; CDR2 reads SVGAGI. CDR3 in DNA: TGTGCCAGCAGCCTTCGGGACCCAGTCGCCACCGGGGAGCTGTTTTTT. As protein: CASSLRDPVATGELFF.

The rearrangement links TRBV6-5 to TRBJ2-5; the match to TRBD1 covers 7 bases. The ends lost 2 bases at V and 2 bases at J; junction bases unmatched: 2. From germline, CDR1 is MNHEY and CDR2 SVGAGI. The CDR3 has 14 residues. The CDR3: CASSYVQGQETQYF. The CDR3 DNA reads TGTGCCAGCAGTTACGTACAGGGGCAAGAGACCCAGTACTTC.

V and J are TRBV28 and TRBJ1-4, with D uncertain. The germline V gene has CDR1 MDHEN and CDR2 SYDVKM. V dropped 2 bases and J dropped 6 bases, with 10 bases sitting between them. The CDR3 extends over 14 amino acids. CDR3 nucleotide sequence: TGTGCCAGCAGTTTAAGACTTGGGTATGAAAAACTGTTTTTT. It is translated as CASSLRLGYEKLFF.

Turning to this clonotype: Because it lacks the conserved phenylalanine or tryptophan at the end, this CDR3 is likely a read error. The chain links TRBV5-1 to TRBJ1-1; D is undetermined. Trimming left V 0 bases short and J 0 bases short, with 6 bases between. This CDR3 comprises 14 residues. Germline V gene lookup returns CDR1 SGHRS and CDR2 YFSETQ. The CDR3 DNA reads TGCGCCAGCAGCTTGGACAGAGTGAACACTGAAGCTTTCTCT. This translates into CASSLDRVNTEAFS.

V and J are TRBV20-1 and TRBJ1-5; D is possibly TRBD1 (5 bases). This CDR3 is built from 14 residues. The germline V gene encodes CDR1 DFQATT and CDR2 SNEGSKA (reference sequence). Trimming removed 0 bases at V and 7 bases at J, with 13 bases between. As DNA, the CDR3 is TGCAGTGCTAGAGATTTCCGGGGGGACCAGCCCCAGCATTTT. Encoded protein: CSARDFRGDQPQHF.

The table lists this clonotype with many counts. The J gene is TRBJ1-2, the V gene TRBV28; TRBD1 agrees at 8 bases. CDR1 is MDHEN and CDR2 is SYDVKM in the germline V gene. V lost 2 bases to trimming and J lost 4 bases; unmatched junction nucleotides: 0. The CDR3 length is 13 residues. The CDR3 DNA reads TGTGCCAGCAGTTTAGGACAGGGCTATGGCTACACCTTC. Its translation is CASSLGQGYGYTF.

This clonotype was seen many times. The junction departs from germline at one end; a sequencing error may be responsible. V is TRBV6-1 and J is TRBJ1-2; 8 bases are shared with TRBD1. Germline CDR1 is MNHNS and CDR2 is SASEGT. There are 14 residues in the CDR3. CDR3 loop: CAGCTGQECIGHTF. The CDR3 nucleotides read TGTGCCGGGTGCACGGGACAGGAATGTATTGGCCACACCTTC.

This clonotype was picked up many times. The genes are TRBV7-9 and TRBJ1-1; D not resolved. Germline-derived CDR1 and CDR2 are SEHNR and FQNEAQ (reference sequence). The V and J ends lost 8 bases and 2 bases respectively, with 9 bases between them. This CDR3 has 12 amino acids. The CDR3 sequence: CASLGENTEAFF. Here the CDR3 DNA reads TGTGCCAGCCTAGGAGAAAACACTGAAGCTTTCTTT. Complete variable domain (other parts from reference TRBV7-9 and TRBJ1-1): DTGVSQNPRHKITKRGQNVTFRCDPISEHNRLYWYRQTLGQGPEFLTYFQNEAQLEKSRLLSDRFSAERPKGSFSTLEIQRTEQGDSAMYLCASLGENTEAFFGQGTRLTVV.

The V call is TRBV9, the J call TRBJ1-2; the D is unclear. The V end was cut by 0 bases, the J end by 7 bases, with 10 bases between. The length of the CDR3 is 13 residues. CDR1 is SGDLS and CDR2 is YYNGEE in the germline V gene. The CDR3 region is CASSVDISTGYTF. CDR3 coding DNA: TGTGCCAGCAGCGTAGATATAAGTACTGGCTACACCTTC.

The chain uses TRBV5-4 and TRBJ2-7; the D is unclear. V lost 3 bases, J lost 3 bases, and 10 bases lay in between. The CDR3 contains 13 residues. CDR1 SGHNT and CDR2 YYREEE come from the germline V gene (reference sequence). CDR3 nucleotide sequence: TGTGCCAGCAGCTCTGTAGAAAACTACGAGCAGTACTTC. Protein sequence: CASSSVENYEQYF.

CDR3: CAKIQYEQYF. The CDR3 region has the DNA TGTGCCAAGATCCAGTACGAGCAGTACTTC. This sequence joins TRBV3-1 and TRBJ2-7; D ambiguous. With 10 bases removed from V and 4 bases from J, the gap between germline ends came to 8 bases. The CDR3 has 10 residues. Germline CDR1 reads LGHDT; CDR2 reads YNNKEL (reference sequence).

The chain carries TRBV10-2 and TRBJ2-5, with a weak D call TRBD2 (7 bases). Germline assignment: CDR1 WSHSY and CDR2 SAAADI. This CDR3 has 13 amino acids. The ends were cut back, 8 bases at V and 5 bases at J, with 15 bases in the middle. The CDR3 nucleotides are TGCGCCAGCGGCCGGGGGGCGAGGGAGACCCAGTACTTC. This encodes CASGRGARETQYF.

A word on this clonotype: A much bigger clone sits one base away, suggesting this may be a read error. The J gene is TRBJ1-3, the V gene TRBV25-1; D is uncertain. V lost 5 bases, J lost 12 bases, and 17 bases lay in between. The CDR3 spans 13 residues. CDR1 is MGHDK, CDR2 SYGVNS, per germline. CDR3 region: CASSWRDRLHIYF. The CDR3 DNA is TGTGCCAGCAGTTGGAGGGATCGGCTCCACATATATTTT.

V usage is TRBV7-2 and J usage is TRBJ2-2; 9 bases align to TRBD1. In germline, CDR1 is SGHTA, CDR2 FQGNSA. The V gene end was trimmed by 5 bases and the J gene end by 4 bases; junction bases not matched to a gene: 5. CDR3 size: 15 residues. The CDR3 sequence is CASSELQGATGELFF. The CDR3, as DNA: TGTGCCAGCAGCGAACTACAGGGGGCCACCGGGGAGCTGTTTTTT.

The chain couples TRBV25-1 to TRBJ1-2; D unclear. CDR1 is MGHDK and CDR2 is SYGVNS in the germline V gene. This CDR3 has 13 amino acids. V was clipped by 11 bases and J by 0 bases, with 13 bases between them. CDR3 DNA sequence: TGTGCCTGGAGTGTAGAGGCTAACTATGGCTACACCTTC. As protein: CAWSVEANYGYTF.

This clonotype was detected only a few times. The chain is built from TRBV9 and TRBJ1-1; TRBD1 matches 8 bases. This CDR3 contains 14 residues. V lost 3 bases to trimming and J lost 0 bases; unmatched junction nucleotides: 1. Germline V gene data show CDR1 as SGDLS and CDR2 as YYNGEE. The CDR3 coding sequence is TGTGCCAGCAGCGGACAGGGGATGAACACTGAAGCTTTCTTT. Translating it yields CASSGQGMNTEAFF.

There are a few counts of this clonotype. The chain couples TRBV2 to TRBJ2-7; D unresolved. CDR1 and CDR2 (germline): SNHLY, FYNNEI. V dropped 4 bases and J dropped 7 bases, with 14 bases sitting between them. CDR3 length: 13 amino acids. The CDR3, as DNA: TGTGCCAGCAGTGCGGACCTACCTACGGAGCAGTACTTC. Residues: CASSADLPTEQYF.

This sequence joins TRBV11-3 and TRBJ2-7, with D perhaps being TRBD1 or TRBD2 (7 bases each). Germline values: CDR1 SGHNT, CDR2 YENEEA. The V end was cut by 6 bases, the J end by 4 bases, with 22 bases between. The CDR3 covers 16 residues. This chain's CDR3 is CASRPGGTTRPYEQYF. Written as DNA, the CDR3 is TGTGCCAGCAGGCCAGGGGGGACTACCAGGCCTTACGAGCAGTACTTC.

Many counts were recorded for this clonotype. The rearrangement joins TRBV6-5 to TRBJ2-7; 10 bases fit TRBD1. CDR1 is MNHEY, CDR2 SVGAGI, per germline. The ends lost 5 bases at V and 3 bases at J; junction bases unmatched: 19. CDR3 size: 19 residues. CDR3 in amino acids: CASSTHVPGQGSEIYEQYF. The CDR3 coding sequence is TGTGCCAGCAGTACTCACGTCCCGGGACAGGGGTCGGAAATCTACGAGCAGTACTTC.

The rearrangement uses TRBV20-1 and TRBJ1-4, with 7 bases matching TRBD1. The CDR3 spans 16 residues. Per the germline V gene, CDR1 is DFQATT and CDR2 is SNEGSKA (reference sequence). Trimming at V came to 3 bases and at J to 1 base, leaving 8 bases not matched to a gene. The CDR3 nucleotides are TGCAGTGCTAGGGGGGCAGGGGGAGAAACTAATGAAAAACTGTTTTTT. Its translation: CSARGAGGETNEKLFF.

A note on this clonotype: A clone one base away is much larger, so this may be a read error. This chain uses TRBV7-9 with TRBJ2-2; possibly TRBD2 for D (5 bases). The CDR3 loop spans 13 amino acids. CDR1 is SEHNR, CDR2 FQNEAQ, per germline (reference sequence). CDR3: CASSLTKPGEPFF. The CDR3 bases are TGTGCCAGCAGCTTAACGAAGCCCGGGGAGCCGTTTTTT.

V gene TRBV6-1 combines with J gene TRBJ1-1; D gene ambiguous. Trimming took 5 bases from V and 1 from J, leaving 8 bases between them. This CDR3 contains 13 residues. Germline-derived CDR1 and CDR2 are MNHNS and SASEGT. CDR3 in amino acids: CASSNPGNTEAFF. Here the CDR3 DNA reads TGTGCCAGCAGTAATCCGGGGAACACTGAAGCTTTCTTT.

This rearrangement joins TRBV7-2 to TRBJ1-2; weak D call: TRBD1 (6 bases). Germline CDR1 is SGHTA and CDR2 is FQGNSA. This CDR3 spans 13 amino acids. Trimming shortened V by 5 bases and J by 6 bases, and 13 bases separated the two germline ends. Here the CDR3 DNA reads TGTGCCAGCAGCCTCCGACAGGCTAATGGCTACACCTTC. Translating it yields CASSLRQANGYTF. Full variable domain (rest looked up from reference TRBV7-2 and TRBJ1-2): GAGVSQSPSNKVTEKGKDVELRCDPISGHTALYWYRQSLGQGLEFLIYFQGNSAPDKSGLPSDRFSAERTGGSVSTLTIQRTQQEDSAVYLCASSLRQANGYTFGSGTRLTVV.

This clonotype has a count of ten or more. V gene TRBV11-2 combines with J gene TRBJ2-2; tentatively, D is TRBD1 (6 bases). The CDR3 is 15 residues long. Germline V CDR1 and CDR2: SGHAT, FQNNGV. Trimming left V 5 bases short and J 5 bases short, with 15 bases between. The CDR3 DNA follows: TGTGCCAGCAGCCCAGGGGTTGGAAGTACCGGGGAGCTGTTTTTT. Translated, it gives CASSPGVGSTGELFF. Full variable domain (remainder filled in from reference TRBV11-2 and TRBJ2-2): EAGVAQSPRYKIIEKRQSVAFWCNPISGHATLYWYQQILGQGPKLLIQFQNNGVVDDSQLPKDRFSAERLKGVDSTLKIQPAKLEDSAVYLCASSPGVGSTGELFFGEGSRLTVL.

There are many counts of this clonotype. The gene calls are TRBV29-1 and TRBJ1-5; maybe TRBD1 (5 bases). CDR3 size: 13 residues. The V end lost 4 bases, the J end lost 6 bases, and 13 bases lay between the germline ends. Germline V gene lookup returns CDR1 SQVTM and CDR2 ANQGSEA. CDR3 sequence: CSVALGVGQPQHF. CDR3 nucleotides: TGCAGCGTTGCTCTGGGGGTAGGTCAGCCCCAGCATTTT. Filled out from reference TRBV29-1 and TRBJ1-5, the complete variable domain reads SAVISQKPSRDICQRGTSLTIQCQVDSQVTMMFWYRQQPGQSLTLIATANQGSEATYESGFVIDKFPISRPNLTFSTLTVSNMSPEDSSIYLCSVALGVGQPQHFGDGTRLSIL.

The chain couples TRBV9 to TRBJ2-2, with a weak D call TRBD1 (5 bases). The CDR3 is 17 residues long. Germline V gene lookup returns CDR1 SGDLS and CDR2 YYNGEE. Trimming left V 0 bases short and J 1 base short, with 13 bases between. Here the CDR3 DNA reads TGTGCCAGCAGCGTAGTCCCTCAGGGAATGAACACCGGGGAGCTGTTTTTT. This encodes CASSVVPQGMNTGELFF.